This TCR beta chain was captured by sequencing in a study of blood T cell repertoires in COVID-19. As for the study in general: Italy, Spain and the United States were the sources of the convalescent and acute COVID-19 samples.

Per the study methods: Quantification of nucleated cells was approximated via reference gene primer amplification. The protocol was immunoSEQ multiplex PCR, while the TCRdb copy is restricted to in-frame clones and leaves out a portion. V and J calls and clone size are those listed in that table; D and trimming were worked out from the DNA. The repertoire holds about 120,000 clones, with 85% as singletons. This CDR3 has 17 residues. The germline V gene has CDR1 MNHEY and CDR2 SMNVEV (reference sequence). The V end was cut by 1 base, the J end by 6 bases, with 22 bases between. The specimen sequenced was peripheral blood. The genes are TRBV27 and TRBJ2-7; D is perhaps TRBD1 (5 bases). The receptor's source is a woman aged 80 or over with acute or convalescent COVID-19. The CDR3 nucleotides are TGTGCCAGCAGTTTATTGAGGTCTCCCTTGGGGCTTGCCGAGCAGTACTTC. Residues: CASSLLRSPLGLAEQYF.